A single sample gave rise to the 5 T cell receptor beta chains below, sequenced in a study of technical replicates of blood from several donors. Assay: immunoSEQ multiplex PCR; the TCRdb copy retains only in-frame clones and omits some. The table includes around 13,000 clones, over 80% detected once. Sequenced material: PBMCs. These receptor sequences come from a human donor in good health.

The chain combines TRBV18 with TRBJ2-7; possibly TRBD2 for D (6 bases). Germline-derived CDR1 and CDR2 are KGHSH and LQKENI. The CDR3 length is 15 residues. V lost 6 bases and J lost 9, with 24 bases in between. The CDR3 DNA is TGTGCCAGCTCTCCCAATAGCGGATCTACGACTGTGCAGTACTTC. Translated, it gives CASSPNSGSTTVQYF.

This clone was recorded only once. The V call is TRBV29-1, the J call TRBJ2-3; 10 bases agree with TRBD1. This CDR3 is 14 amino acids long. Trimming cost V 7 bases and J 1 base; bases outside gene matches: 5. Per germline, CDR1 SQVTM and CDR2 ANQGSEA. CDR3 in amino acids: CSAGTGDGTDTQYF. CDR3 nucleotide sequence: TGCAGCGCCGGGACAGGGGACGGCACAGATACGCAGTATTTT.

The chain couples TRBV6-6 to TRBJ2-1, with D hard to call. From germline, CDR1 is MNHNY and CDR2 SVGAGI (reference sequence). Between the trimmed V and J ends, which lost 0 bases and 9 bases, there was a span of 6 bases. The CDR3 extends over 12 amino acids. This CDR3 reads CASSYSLSEQFF. CDR3 coding DNA: TGTGCCAGCAGTTACTCGCTCAGTGAGCAGTTCTTC.

Here the CDR3 reads CASSQGQGAGGYTF. The CDR3, as DNA: TGTGCCAGCAGCCAGGGACAGGGGGCGGGGGGCTACACCTTC. The gene calls are TRBV6-6 and TRBJ1-2; 12 bases agree with TRBD1. The germline gives CDR1 MNHNY, CDR2 SVGAGI (reference sequence). J lost 8 bases, V lost 6 bases, and 7 bases had no gene match. This CDR3 has 14 residues.

This sequence joins TRBV5-1 and TRBJ1-4; D is possibly TRBD1 (5 bases). V was cut by 2 bases and J by 0 bases, with 11 bases left in between. There are 16 residues in the CDR3. Germline CDR1 SGHRS, CDR2 YFSETQ. CDR3 loop: CASSFQGAPTNEKLFF. CDR3 coding DNA: TGCGCCAGCAGCTTTCAAGGGGCACCAACTAATGAAAAACTGTTTTTT.